This TCR beta chain came from a study of OX40 agonist ivuxolimab in advanced cancers. Libraries were prepared by immunoSEQ multiplex PCR; TCRdb keeps only in-frame clonotypes and omits some of them. Among more than 70,000 clones listed, around 80% were seen once. The V and J ends lost 3 bases and 4 bases respectively, with 16 bases between them. This CDR3 comprises 15 residues. Germline lookup yields CDR1 SGHVS and CDR2 FNYEAQ. At baseline, cycle 4 day 1, and cycle 7 day 1, blood was sampled. The starting material was CD4+ or CD8+ T cells sorted from blood, obtained in a trial of the OX40 agonist ivuxolimab. The V and J genes are TRBV7-6 and TRBJ2-7, with unresolved D. This receptor was obtained from an adult with an advanced solid tumor such as melanoma, head and neck, liver or kidney cancer. CDR3 residues: CASSFSTDPRYEQYF. CDR3 nucleotide sequence: TGTGCCAGCAGCTTCAGCACCGACCCCCGTTACGAGCAGTACTTC.